A single sample gave rise to the 27 T cell receptor beta chains below, sequenced in a study of T cells in Graves' hyperthyroidism and ophthalmopathy. Researchers took RNA transcripts and amplified the TCR beta CDR3 regions from them. The HTBI primer set served for first-round RT-PCR of the TCR CDR3. A single record per CDR3 protein comes from TCRdb applying MiXCR to the multiplex PCR reads. Of under 400,000 distinct CDR3 sequences listed, 25% are singletons. Sequenced material: blood. These receptors originate from a man over 45 with Graves' hyperthyroidism.

The chain combines TRBV20-1 with TRBJ2-6, with D possibly being TRBD1 (6 bases). Germline assignment: CDR1 DFQATT and CDR2 SNEGSKA (reference sequence). Between the trimmed V and J ends, which lost 6 bases and 0 bases, there was a span of 15 bases. The CDR3 contains 16 residues. CDR3 amino acids: CSAPDRGGSGANVLTF. The CDR3 DNA follows: TGCAGTGCCCCCGACAGAGGGGGCTCTGGGGCCAACGTCCTGACTTTC.

This clonotype was observed a few times. CDR3 loop: CASSPRGQGTDTQYF. The CDR3 DNA is TGTGCCAGCAGCCCACGGGGGCAGGGCACAGATACGCAGTATTTT. V gene TRBV7-2 combines with J gene TRBJ2-3; D possibly matches TRBD1 or TRBD2 (6 bases each). Looked up from germline, CDR1 is SGHTA and CDR2 is FQGNSA. Trimming took off 5 bases at V and 1 base at J, with 13 bases between the two ends. This CDR3 is 15 amino acids long.

This clonotype was picked up many times. This chain connects TRBV12-3 or TRBV12-4 to TRBJ2-3; 7 nucleotides line up with TRBD1. Unmatched junction bases numbered 14, after V lost 3 bases and J lost 5 bases. The CDR3 spans 17 residues. The CDR3 DNA is TGTGCCAGCAGTTTCATTCGGACAGGAGCACCGATAGATACGCAGTATTTT. Protein sequence: CASSFIRTGAPIDTQYF.

This clonotype was found many times. The chain has TRBV7-9 and TRBJ2-7; D is possibly TRBD2 (5 bases). Germline V gene lookup returns CDR1 SEHNR and CDR2 FQNEAQ (reference sequence). Trimming left V 5 bases short and J 1 base short, with 9 bases between. The CDR3 extends over 13 amino acids. CDR3 DNA sequence: TGTGCCAGCAGCCCGGACTTATCCTACGAGCAGTACTTC. Protein: CASSPDLSYEQYF.

This clonotype was counted a few times. The chain recombines TRBV29-1 with TRBJ2-1; 8 bases agree with TRBD1. The J segment lost 2 bases and the V segment lost 7 bases, leaving 4 bases of the junction unmatched. Germline V gene lookup returns CDR1 SQVTM and CDR2 ANQGSEA. CDR3 size: 13 residues. The CDR3 here is CSAGTGPYNEQFF. CDR3 bases: TGCAGCGCTGGGACAGGCCCCTACAATGAGCAGTTCTTC.

The chain combines TRBV11-3 with TRBJ2-2; TRBD1 aligns across 10 bases. The V gene's germline CDR1 is SGHNT and CDR2 YENEEA. The CDR3 length is 16 residues. With 4 bases clipped from V and 2 bases from J, the junction kept 4 bases outside the gene matches. In DNA form, the CDR3 reads TGTGCCAGCAGCTCCGAGACAGGGGGCAACACCGGGGAGCTGTTTTTT. Translation gives CASSSETGGNTGELFF.

This clonotype was seen a few times. The chain couples TRBV20-1 to TRBJ2-7; D perhaps matches TRBD2 (5 bases). V lost 1 base to trimming and J lost 0 bases, with 19 bases between them. Germline CDR1 reads DFQATT; CDR2 reads SNEGSKA (reference sequence). The CDR3 covers 17 residues. This chain's CDR3 is CSARAYDYHLSSYEQYF. CDR3 nucleotide sequence: TGCAGTGCTAGAGCCTACGACTATCACCTTTCCTCCTACGAGCAGTACTTC.

V usage is TRBV12-3 or TRBV12-4 and J usage is TRBJ1-5; maybe TRBD1 (6 bases). Trimming left V 7 bases short and J 6 bases short, with 16 bases between. The CDR3 contains 14 residues. CDR3 amino acids: CASTTQGFVQPQHF. CDR3 coding DNA: TGTGCCAGCACCACCCAGGGGTTTGTTCAGCCCCAGCATTTT.

This chain uses TRBV18 with TRBJ2-3; TRBD1 agrees at 7 bases. The CDR3 contains 16 residues. CDR1 is KGHSH and CDR2 is LQKENI in the germline V gene. V gave up 3 bases and J gave up 1 base; unmatched junction bases: 7. CDR3 sequence reads: CASSPSGQLGTDTQYF. The DNA of the CDR3 is TGTGCCAGCTCACCCTCGGGACAGCTTGGCACAGATACGCAGTATTTT.

The chain carries TRBV20-1 and TRBJ2-3, with 13 bases lining up with TRBD2. In germline, CDR1 is DFQATT, CDR2 SNEGSKA (reference sequence). Losses at the gene ends were 4 bases for V and 8 bases for J; bases not matched to a gene: 6. This CDR3 has 14 amino acids. CDR3 protein: CSAITSGRGSTQYF. DNA of the CDR3: TGCAGTGCTATAACTAGCGGGAGGGGCTCTACGCAGTATTTT.

Only a few counts were recorded for this clonotype. The chain joins TRBV3-1 to TRBJ2-3, with no clear D. Trimming pared 2 bases from V and 6 bases from J, leaving 9 bases between. The CDR3 consists of 13 residues. Germline CDR1 and CDR2: LGHDT and YNNKEL (reference sequence). CDR3 in DNA: TGTGCCAGCAGCCAACGGAGTGCCGATACGCAGTATTTT. This codes for CASSQRSADTQYF.

This clonotype was seen a handful of times. V and J are TRBV24-1 and TRBJ1-5; 8 positions match TRBD1. Trimming cost V 9 bases and J 4 bases; bases outside gene matches: 1. The CDR3 is 12 residues long. Germline lookup yields CDR1 KGHDR and CDR2 SFDVKD. The CDR3 sequence is CATGQGNQPQHF. In DNA form, the CDR3 reads TGTGCCACCGGACAGGGAAATCAGCCCCAGCATTTT.

To note about this clonotype: Given the absence of the conserved phenylalanine or tryptophan at the CDR3 end, a read error is likely. This chain uses TRBV11-2 with TRBJ2-7; perhaps TRBD1 as D (7 bases). The CDR3 runs 12 residues. Germline V gene lookup returns CDR1 SGHAT and CDR2 FQNNGV. Deletions cut 4 bases from V and 6 bases from J, with 10 bases between. The DNA for the CDR3 is TGTGCCAGCAGCTCCCAGGGGGGCGAGCAGTACCTC. It encodes CASSSQGGEQYL.

This clonotype was detected a few times. The chain employs TRBV20-1 and TRBJ2-7; a weak D match, TRBD2 (6 bases). Trimming removed 6 bases from V and 5 bases from J, with 11 bases in between. Germline CDR1 DFQATT, CDR2 SNEGSKA (reference sequence). The CDR3 is 11 residues long. CDR3 nucleotides: TGCAGTGCCGGGGAGGCCCACGAGCAGTACTTC. It specifies CSAGEAHEQYF.

This clonotype was detected only a few times. The chain joins TRBV7-9 to TRBJ2-2, with 13 bases matching TRBD2. The ends lost 2 bases at V and 3 bases at J; junction bases unmatched: 3. The CDR3 length is 17 residues. In germline, CDR1 is SEHNR, CDR2 FQNEAQ (reference sequence). Here the CDR3 reads CASSLYGLAGDTGELFF. The CDR3 bases are TGTGCCAGCAGCTTATACGGACTAGCGGGAGACACCGGGGAGCTGTTTTTT.

The CDR3 DNA reads TGTGCCAGCAGCCCGCGTGGACAGGAACCCAGCAAGCAGTACTTC. It specifies CASSPRGQEPSKQYF. The chain combines TRBV3-1 with TRBJ2-7, with 7 bases aligning to TRBD1. This CDR3 region has 15 residues. Per germline, CDR1 LGHDT and CDR2 YNNKEL (reference sequence). V shed 4 bases and J 8 bases; nucleotides not matched to a gene: 14.

This clonotype showed up just a few times. The J gene is TRBJ2-7, the V gene TRBV6-9, with 10 nucleotides matching TRBD1. Germline CDR1 MNHGY, CDR2 SVAAGI. V gave up 4 bases and J gave up 5 bases; unmatched junction bases: 8. This CDR3 comprises 15 residues. CDR3 bases: TGTGCCAGCAGTTGGCGGGGACAGGGGAGGGACGAGCAGTACTTC. This encodes CASSWRGQGRDEQYF.

This clonotype was counted ten times or more. The chain has TRBV11-2 and TRBJ2-1; D is ambiguous. Germline V gives CDR1 SGHAT, CDR2 FQNNGV. This CDR3 spans 17 amino acids. Trimming removed 4 bases at V and 0 bases at J, with 16 bases between. The CDR3 DNA sequence: TGTGCCAGCAGCTCCGGGTACAGCCATTCCTCCTACAATGAGCAGTTCTTC. Translation gives CASSSGYSHSSYNEQFF.

For this clonotype: At one of its ends the junction is not consistent with the germline gene, which may arise from a read error. V is TRBV20-1 and J is TRBJ2-7; a weak D match, TRBD1 (7 bases). Germline V gene data show CDR1 as DFQATT and CDR2 as SNEGSKA (reference sequence). CDR3 length: 13 amino acids. The DNA for the CDR3 is TGCAGTGCTCCTGACAGGGACTCCCACGAGCAGTACTTC. Translation: CSAPDRDSHEQYF.

This chain's CDR3 is CAWRKREGLGELFF. The CDR3 nucleotides read TGTGCCTGGAGGAAGCGGGAGGGTCTCGGGGAGCTGTTTTTT. The chain combines TRBV30 with TRBJ2-2; 10 positions match TRBD2. Germline V gives CDR1 GTSNPN, CDR2 SVGIG (reference sequence). With V trimmed by 3 bases and J by 7 bases, 5 bases remained unmatched. The CDR3 length is 14 residues. The full variable domain, in which reference TRBV30 and TRBJ2-2 provide the parts outside the CDR3, is SQTIHQWPATLVQPVGSPLSLECTVEGTSNPNLYWYRQAAGRGLQLLFYSVGIGQISSEVPQNLSASRPQDRQFILSSKKLLLSDSGFYLCAWRKREGLGELFFGEGSRLTVL.

This clonotype was seen once. The J gene is TRBJ2-1, the V gene TRBV5-8; D unresolved. Trimming pared 4 bases from V and 3 bases from J, leaving 5 bases between. Germline values: CDR1 SGHTS, CDR2 YDEGEE. The CDR3 sequence is 12 residues long. CDR3 bases: TGTGCCAGCAGCCACTTCTACAATGAGCAGTTCTTC. Protein product: CASSHFYNEQFF.

This sequence joins TRBV29-1 and TRBJ1-2; D is undetermined. Germline V gives CDR1 SQVTM, CDR2 ANQGSEA. The V and J ends lost 4 bases and 5 bases respectively, with 11 bases between them. The CDR3 extends over 12 amino acids. The CDR3 loop is CSVGGENYGYTF. CDR3 DNA: TGCAGCGTTGGGGGAGAAAATTATGGCTACACCTTC.

J is TRBJ2-7 and V is TRBV5-1; 10 nucleotides align to TRBD1. With V trimmed by 4 bases and J by 5 bases, 9 bases remained unmatched. The CDR3 has 15 amino acids. The germline V gene encodes CDR1 SGHRS and CDR2 YFSETQ. The CDR3 loop reads CASSDPGTGVHEQYF. The CDR3 region has the DNA TGCGCCAGCAGCGACCCCGGGACAGGGGTCCACGAGCAGTACTTC. Drawing the rest from reference TRBV5-1 and TRBJ2-7, the complete variable domain is KAGVTQTPRYLIKTRGQQVTLSCSPISGHRSVSWYQQTPGQGLQFLFEYFSETQRNKGNFPGRFSGRQFSNSRSEMNVSTLELGDSALYLCASSDPGTGVHEQYFGPGTRLTVT.

This clonotype has only one observation. The V and J genes are TRBV11-1 and TRBJ2-2; 7 nucleotides line up with TRBD2. CDR1 is SGHAT and CDR2 is FQDESV in the germline V gene (reference sequence). This CDR3 has 17 amino acids. Trimming took 5 bases from V and 5 from J; bases not matched to a gene: 14. The CDR3 nucleotides read TGTGCCAGCAGCCCCAGGGCGGGACTACCGAGTACCGGGGAGCTGTTTTTT. Translated: CASSPRAGLPSTGELFF. The full variable domain, in which reference TRBV11-1 and TRBJ2-2 provide the parts outside the CDR3, is EAEVAQSPRYKITEKSQAVAFWCDPISGHATLYWYRQILGQGPELLVQFQDESVVDDSQLPKDRFSAERLKGVDSTLKIQPAELGDSAMYLCASSPRAGLPSTGELFFGEGSRLTVL.

This clonotype has just a few counts. This chain connects TRBV11-3 to TRBJ1-2; D ambiguous. This CDR3 is 13 amino acids long. CDR1 is SGHNT, CDR2 YENEEA, per germline. V gave up 5 bases and J gave up 1 base, with 8 bases separating them. DNA of the CDR3: TGTGCCAGCAGCCCCACAGATAACTATGGCTACACCTTC. This encodes CASSPTDNYGYTF.

A few counts support this clonotype. The chain carries TRBV3-1 and TRBJ2-2; D remains unclear. CDR3 length: 14 residues. Germline CDR1 is LGHDT and CDR2 is YNNKEL (reference sequence). V lost 1 base and J lost 6, with 9 bases in between. The CDR3 coding sequence is TGTGCCAGCAGCCAAGCCGCATGGTCCGGGGAGCTGTTTTTT. This encodes CASSQAAWSGELFF.

The J gene is TRBJ2-3, the V gene TRBV29-1, with 9 bases lining up with TRBD1. Germline values: CDR1 SQVTM, CDR2 ANQGSEA. The CDR3 sequence is 14 residues long. With V trimmed by 6 bases and J by 0 bases, 4 bases remained unmatched. The CDR3 DNA is TGCAGCGTAACAGGGGGCCGAAGCACAGATACGCAGTATTTT. Its translation: CSVTGGRSTDTQYF.